The present T cell receptor (beta chain) was sequenced within a study of cytomegalovirus exposure and HLA in healthy donors. As to this clone: Its antigen is still unknown.

Some clones are missing from TCRdb's copy, which holds only in-frame ones; the method was immunoSEQ multiplex PCR. The sample consists of 110,000 or so clones, more than 70% of them appearing once. CDR3 length: 12 residues. Germline V lookup: CDR1 MNHEY, CDR2 SMNVEV (reference sequence). The V and J ends lost 5 bases and 4 bases respectively, with 8 bases between them. Study-wide results and limits: In the roughly 130 validation repertoires, a later analysis found that first-cohort TCR clusters tended to co-occur. While the bulk of TCR sequences proved rare, some public TCRs turned up in many donors.

This receptor was identified in a man younger than 35 in good health and CMV-seronegative. The sequenced sample consisted of PBMCs. The V call is TRBV27, the J call TRBJ1-1; D is unresolved. The CDR3 bases are TGTGCCAGCAGTCAAAGAGGCACTGAAGCTTTCTTT. Its protein is CASSQRGTEAFF.